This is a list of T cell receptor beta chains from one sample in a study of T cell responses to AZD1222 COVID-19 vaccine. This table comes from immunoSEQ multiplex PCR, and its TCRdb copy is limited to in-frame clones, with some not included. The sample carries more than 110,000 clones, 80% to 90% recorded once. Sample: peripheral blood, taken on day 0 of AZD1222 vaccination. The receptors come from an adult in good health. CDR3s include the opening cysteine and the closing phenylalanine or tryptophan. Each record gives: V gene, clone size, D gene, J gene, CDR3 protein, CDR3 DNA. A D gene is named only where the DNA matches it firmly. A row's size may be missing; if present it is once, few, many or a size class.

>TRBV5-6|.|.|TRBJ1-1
CASSLGVATEAFF
TGTGCCAGCAGCTTGGGGGTGGCGACTGAAGCTTTCTTT
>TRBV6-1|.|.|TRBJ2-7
CASSDQVQHEQYF
TGTGCCAGCAGTGACCAGGTTCAACACGAGCAGTACTTC
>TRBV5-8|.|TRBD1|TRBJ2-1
CASSARGQPSYNEQFF
TGTGCCAGCAGCGCCAGGGGGCAACCCTCCTACAATGAGCAGTTCTTC
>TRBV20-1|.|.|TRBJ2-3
CSASHVAGTDTQYF
TGCAGTGCTAGTCACGTAGCAGGCACAGATACGCAGTATTTT
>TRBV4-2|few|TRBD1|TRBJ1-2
CASRDPGGEDGYTF
TGTGCCAGCAGGGATCCAGGGGGAGAGGATGGCTACACCTTC
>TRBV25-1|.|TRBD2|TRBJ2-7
CASSGGLAELSYEQYF
TGTGCCAGCAGTGGAGGACTAGCGGAACTCTCCTACGAGCAGTACTTC
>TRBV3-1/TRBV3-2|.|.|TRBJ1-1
CASSAHIAVGTEAFF
TGTGCCAGCAGTGCACATATCGCCGTGGGTACTGAAGCTTTCTTT
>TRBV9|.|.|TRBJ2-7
CASSVSGTYEQYF
TGTGCCAGCAGCGTTAGCGGCACCTACGAGCAGTACTTC
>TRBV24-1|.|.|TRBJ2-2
CATSDSRRNTGELFF
TGTGCCACCAGTGATTCCCGACGGAACACCGGGGAGCTGTTTTTT
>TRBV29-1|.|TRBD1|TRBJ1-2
CSVEVGTGLYGYTF
TGCAGCGTTGAAGTTGGGACAGGGCTCTATGGCTACACCTTC
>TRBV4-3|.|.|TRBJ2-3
CASSQGRIGDTQYF
TGCGCCAGCAGCCAAGGTAGAATAGGCGATACGCAGTATTTT
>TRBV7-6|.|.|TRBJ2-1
CASRARGDNEQFF
TGTGCCAGCCGGGCGAGGGGGGACAATGAGCAGTTCTTC